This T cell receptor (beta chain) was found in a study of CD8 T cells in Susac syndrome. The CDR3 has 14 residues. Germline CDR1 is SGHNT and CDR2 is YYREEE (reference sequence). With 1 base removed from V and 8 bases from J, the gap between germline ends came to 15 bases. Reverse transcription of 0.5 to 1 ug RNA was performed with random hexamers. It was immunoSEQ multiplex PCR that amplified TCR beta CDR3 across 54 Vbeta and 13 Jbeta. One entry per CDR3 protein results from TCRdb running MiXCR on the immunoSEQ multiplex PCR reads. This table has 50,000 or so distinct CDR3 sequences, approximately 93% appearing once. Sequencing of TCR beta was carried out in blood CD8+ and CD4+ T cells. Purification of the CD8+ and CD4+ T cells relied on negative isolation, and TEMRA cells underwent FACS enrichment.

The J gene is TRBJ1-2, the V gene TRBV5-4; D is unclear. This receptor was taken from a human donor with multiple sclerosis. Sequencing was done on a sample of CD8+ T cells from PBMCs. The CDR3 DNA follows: TGTGCCAGCAGCTTGCCAGGCACTATGGAAGGCTACACCTTC. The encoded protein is CASSLPGTMEGYTF.